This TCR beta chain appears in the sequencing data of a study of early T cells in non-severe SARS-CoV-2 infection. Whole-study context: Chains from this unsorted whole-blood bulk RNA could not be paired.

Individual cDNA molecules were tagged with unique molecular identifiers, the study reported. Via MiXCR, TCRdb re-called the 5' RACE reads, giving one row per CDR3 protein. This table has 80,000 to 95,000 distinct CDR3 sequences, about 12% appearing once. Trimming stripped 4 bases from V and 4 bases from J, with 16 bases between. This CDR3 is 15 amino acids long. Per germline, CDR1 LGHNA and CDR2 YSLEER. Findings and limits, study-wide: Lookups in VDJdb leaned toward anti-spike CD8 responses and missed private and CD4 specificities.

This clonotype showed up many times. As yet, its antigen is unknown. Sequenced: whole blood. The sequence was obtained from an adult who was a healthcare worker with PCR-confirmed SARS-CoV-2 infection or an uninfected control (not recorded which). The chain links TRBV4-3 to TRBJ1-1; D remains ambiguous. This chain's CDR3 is CASSPRFSSSTEAFF. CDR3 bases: TGCGCCAGCAGCCCCCGTTTTTCTTCGAGCACTGAAGCTTTCTTT.